The sequence of this T cell receptor (beta chain) was determined in a study of shared clonotypes between healthy human individuals. The unsorted PBMC replicate PCRs were performed with roughly 300 ng DNA, around 32,000 T cell genomes. Unsorted PBMC DNA went through sequencing on ten immunoSEQ deep assay plates. In the study's own analysis: ImmunoSEQ only sent back junction sequences with no quality scores, so filtering was done differently. The method was immunoSEQ multiplex PCR; TCRdb's version includes in-frame clones alone and lacks a portion of them. The V and J calls and clone size come from that table; D and trimming were worked out from the DNA. This table has roughly 450,000 clones, 79% appearing once. The germline gives CDR1 MNHEY, CDR2 SMNVEV (reference sequence). Trimming pared 11 bases from V and 1 base from J, leaving 14 bases between. This CDR3 region has 14 residues. As for this clone: What it recognizes is unknown.

Regarding the study as a whole: Only blood underwent sampling, and tissue repertoires likely differ.

This sequence was found in a woman aged 40 to 50 in good health. Some clones in this sample may be carry-over from other donors' samples. V gene TRBV27 combines with J gene TRBJ2-2; D is undetermined. Sequencing was carried out using PBMCs. As DNA, the CDR3 is TGTGCCTCCGCGGACCTTGGGAACACCGGGGAGCTGTTTTTT. Residues: CASADLGNTGELFF.